This is a list of T cell receptor beta chains from one sample in a study of T-cell reconstitution after alpha-beta-depleted transplantation in children. TCRdb re-derived calls from the PCR reads in MiXCR, one entry per CDR3 protein. In the table there are around 92,000 distinct CDR3 sequences, 12% of which are singletons. Source: PBMCs from the stem cell graft donor, taken from the stem cell graft. These receptors were collected from a human donor who donated a stem cell graft to a child with inherited bone marrow failure. CDR3s include the opening cysteine and the closing phenylalanine or tryptophan. The D gene is left open where the match is weak. Not all rows give a size; the values are once, few, many and, for expanded clones, a class.

D	V	J	size	length	CDR3	DNA
TRBD2	TRBV5-1	TRBJ2-7	many	15	CASSPLAGGYYEQYF	TGCGCCAGCAGCCCCCTGGCGGGGGGATACTACGAGCAGTACTTC
TRBD2	TRBV5-1	TRBJ2-5	many	15	CASSWGSSGEETQYF	TGCGCCAGCAGCTGGGGGTCTAGCGGAGAAGAGACCCAGTACTTC
-	TRBV20-1	TRBJ1-5	many	12	CSASTFPRAQHF	TGCAGTGCTTCGACATTCCCTCGGGCCCAGCATTTT
-	TRBV29-1	TRBJ2-3	many	11	CSVSQGDTQYF	TGCAGCGTATCTCAGGGGGATACGCAGTATTTT
TRBD1	TRBV29-1	TRBJ1-5	many	15	CSAGQGTTVDQPQHF	TGCAGCGCTGGACAGGGAACGACCGTCGATCAGCCCCAGCATTTT
-	TRBV19	TRBJ2-7	few	14	CASSIQPSSYEQYF	TGTGCCAGTAGTATTCAGCCGAGCTCCTACGAGCAGTACTTC
TRBD1	TRBV18	TRBJ1-1	-	15	CASSPRTGGDTEAFF	TGTGCCAGCTCACCTAGGACAGGAGGGGACACTGAAGCTTTCTTT
-	TRBV2	TRBJ1-4	once	12	CATALTNEKLFF	TGTGCCACCGCACTCACTAATGAAAAACTGTTTTTT
TRBD1	TRBV4-3	TRBJ1-1	many	14	CASSQSQGDTEAFF	TGCGCCAGCAGCCAGAGCCAGGGGGACACTGAAGCTTTCTTT
-	TRBV15	TRBJ1-1	-	13	CATSSGPRVEAFF	TGTGCCACCAGCAGCGGTCCAAGGGTTGAAGCTTTCTTT
-	TRBV11-2	TRBJ1-6	medium-sized	15	CASSLATGSLSPLHF	TGTGCCAGCAGCTTAGCGACGGGGTCCCTTTCACCCCTCCACTTT
-	TRBV20-1	TRBJ1-5	-	14	CSGSYQLSNQPQHF	TGCAGTGGCAGTTACCAACTAAGCAATCAGCCCCAGCATTTT
TRBD1	TRBV27	TRBJ2-3	many	14	CASSLGTGADTQYF	TGTGCCAGCAGTTTAGGGACAGGGGCAGATACGCAGTATTTT
TRBD2	TRBV20-1	TRBJ2-1	many	13	CSASGGIYNEQFF	TGCAGTGCTAGCGGGGGGATCTACAATGAGCAGTTCTTC
-	TRBV10-3	TRBJ2-2	many	14	CAISERAWTGELFF	TGTGCCATCAGTGAGAGGGCGTGGACCGGGGAGCTGTTTTTT
-	TRBV20-1	TRBJ2-7	few	11	CSALRAYEQYF	TGCAGTGCTCTCCGAGCCTACGAGCAGTACTTC
TRBD2	TRBV6-6	TRBJ2-7	many	12	CASSAPGLEQYF	TGTGCCAGCAGTGCACCGGGACTAGAGCAGTACTTC
TRBD1	TRBV7-9	TRBJ1-6	many	17	CASSFGDRGGSNSPLHF	TGTGCCAGCAGCTTTGGGGACAGGGGAGGCTCAAATTCACCCCTCCACTTT
-	TRBV7-2	TRBJ2-5	-	13	CASSLLRRETQYF	TGTGCCAGCAGCCTCCTGCGGCGGGAGACCCAGTACTTC
-	TRBV5-1	TRBJ2-7	few	14	CASSFDSSTYEQYF	TGCGCCAGCAGCTTTGATTCCAGTACCTACGAGCAGTACTTC
TRBD1	TRBV7-2	TRBJ1-2	many	13	CASSTGTGGSYTF	TGTGCCAGCAGCACCGGGACAGGAGGGAGCTACACCTTC
-	TRBV7-2	TRBJ1-2	many	14	CASSFLQGDYGYTF	TGTGCCAGCAGCTTTCTTCAGGGCGACTATGGCTACACCTTC